This T cell receptor beta chain was retrieved from a study of blood T cells in healthy people across ages. General observations from the study: Greater diversity and more naive CD4+ cells were seen in long-lived donors than in aged donors.

About this clonotype: Its specificity is not known.

With each sample, at least 6 micrograms of total RNA were extracted. It was with a sample-barcoded 5' primer and a J-beta primer mix that a second PCR of roughly 7 to 12 cycles was run. A single record per CDR3 protein comes from TCRdb applying MiXCR to the 5' RACE reads. The sample has 450,000 to 700,000 distinct CDR3 sequences, 27% seen once. This receptor was taken from a woman between 65 and 79 years old in good health. The specimen was blood.

This CDR3 is CASSLGQGAFHLRGYTF. CDR3 DNA sequence: TGTGCCAGCAGCTTAGGACAGGGGGCTTTCCATTTACGTGGCTACACCTTC. This rearrangement joins TRBV7-9 to TRBJ1-2; TRBD1 aligns across 10 bases. Germline V gives CDR1 SEHNR, CDR2 FQNEAQ (reference sequence). The CDR3 contains 17 residues. The V segment lost 1 base and the J segment 7 bases; nucleotides outside the gene matches: 12.